The sequence of this T cell receptor (beta chain) was determined in a study of blood T cell repertoires in COVID-19. At the level of the study: Samples representing acute and convalescent COVID-19 were sourced from the United States, Italy and Spain.

Germline CDR1 reads SGHTA; CDR2 reads FQGNSA. J was trimmed by 4 bases and V by 4 bases; bases with no gene match: 3. The CDR3 is made up of 13 amino acids. Individuals aged roughly 18 to 95 years were recruited from 20 to 25 US areas. Self-reported history from a screening survey and questionnaire set each donor's cohort. In the original processing: Researchers report that nucleated cell counts were estimated from reference gene primer amplification. Clones were read by immunoSEQ multiplex PCR, and TCRdb kept only the in-frame ones, dropping some. The DNA gave D and trimming, while V, J and clone size come from that table. The profile shows 200,000 to 300,000 clones, 87% of them singletons.

The sample taken for sequencing was PBMCs or T cells enriched from blood (not recorded which). The chain combines TRBV7-2 with TRBJ1-1, with 7 bases fitting TRBD1. The sequence came from a woman aged 25-40 years with acute COVID-19. CDR3 in amino acids: CASSSTGLTEAFF. Written as DNA, the CDR3 is TGTGCCAGCAGCTCGACAGGGCTCACTGAAGCTTTCTTT.